In its sample, the clone carrying this T cell receptor beta chain was seen once. Its antigen is not identified. In the PCR, 60 Vbeta and 13 Jbeta primers were used. TCRdb's copy holds only in-frame clones and misses some; the assay was immunoSEQ multiplex PCR. The sample includes 85,000 to 90,000 clones, about 75% seen only once; the top ten take over 9.5%. The data are from a study of cytomegalovirus exposure and HLA in healthy donors. Findings and limits, study-wide: The study found most TCR sequences rare, yet found some public TCRs in many donors. Later analysis identified several of the most significant clusters that appeared linked to common viral pathogens.

This CDR3 has 15 residues. Germline assignment: CDR1 MNHNS and CDR2 SASEGT. After removal of 2 bases from V and 6 bases from J, the junction contained 7 bases not matched to a gene. Source material: PBMCs. This receptor was obtained from a man under 40 in good health and CMV-seropositive. The rearrangement joins TRBV6-1 to TRBJ2-7; 10 nucleotides match TRBD2. The CDR3 sequence is CASSETPSGGGEQYF. The CDR3 DNA sequence: TGTGCCAGCAGTGAAACCCCTAGCGGGGGAGGCGAGCAGTACTTC.